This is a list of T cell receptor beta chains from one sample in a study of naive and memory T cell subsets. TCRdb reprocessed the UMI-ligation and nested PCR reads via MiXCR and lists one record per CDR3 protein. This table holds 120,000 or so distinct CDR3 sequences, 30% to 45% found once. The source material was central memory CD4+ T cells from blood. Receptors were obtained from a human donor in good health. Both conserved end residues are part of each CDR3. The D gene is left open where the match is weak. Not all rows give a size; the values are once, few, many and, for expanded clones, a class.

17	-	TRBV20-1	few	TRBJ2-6	CSARGEDRISGANVLTF	TGCAGTGCTAGGGGGGAGGACAGAATCTCTGGGGCCAACGTCCTGACTTTC
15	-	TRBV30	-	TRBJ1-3	CAWSSTGRSGNTIYF	TGTGCCTGGAGTTCCACAGGGCGCTCTGGAAACACCATATATTTT
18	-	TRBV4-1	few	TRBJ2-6	CASSQDQQGFSGANVLTF	TGCGCCAGCAGCCAAGATCAGCAGGGTTTTTCAGGGGCCAACGTCCTGACTTTC
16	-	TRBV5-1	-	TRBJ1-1	CASSLVWGPRNTEAFF	TGCGCCAGCAGCTTGGTTTGGGGGCCGAGGAACACTGAAGCTTTCTTT
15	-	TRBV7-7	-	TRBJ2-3	CASSQQNQPGVTQYF	TGTGCCAGCAGCCAACAGAACCAGCCCGGGGTTACGCAGTATTTT
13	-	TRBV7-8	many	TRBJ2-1	CASSWQGYNEQFF	TGTGCCAGCAGCTGGCAGGGATACAATGAGCAGTTCTTC
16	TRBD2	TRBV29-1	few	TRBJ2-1	CSVGRLAGGSGNEQFF	TGCAGCGTTGGGAGATTAGCGGGAGGAAGTGGCAATGAGCAGTTCTTC
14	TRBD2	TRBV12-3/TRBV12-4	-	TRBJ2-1	CASSFRAGGPVLFF	TGTGCCAGCAGTTTTAGGGCGGGAGGGCCGGTTCTCTTCTTC
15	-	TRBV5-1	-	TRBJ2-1	CASSLGPRREGEQFF	TGCGCCAGCAGCTTGGGGCCCAGGAGGGAAGGTGAGCAGTTCTTC
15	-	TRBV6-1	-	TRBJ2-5	CASIRNQGSGETQYF	TGTGCCAGCATCCGGAACCAGGGGTCCGGGGAGACCCAGTACTTC
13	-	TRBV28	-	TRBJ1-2	CASSPPRYYGYTF	TGTGCCAGCAGTCCCCCCAGGTACTATGGCTACACCTTC
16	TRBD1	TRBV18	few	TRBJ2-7	CASSFEPGQSSYEQYF	TGTGCCAGCTCATTCGAACCGGGACAGAGCTCCTACGAGCAGTACTTC
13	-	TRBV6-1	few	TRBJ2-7	CASTHSTSWDQYF	TGTGCCAGCACGCATTCGACTAGTTGGGATCAGTACTTC
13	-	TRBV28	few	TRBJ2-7	CASRGHSSYEQYF	TGTGCCAGCAGGGGTCACAGTAGCTACGAGCAGTACTTC
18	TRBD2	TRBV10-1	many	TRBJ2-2	CASSEFGLAGANTGELFF	TGCGCCAGCAGTGAATTCGGACTAGCGGGAGCGAACACCGGGGAGCTGTTTTTT
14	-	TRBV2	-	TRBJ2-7	CASRTQGLGYEQYF	TGTGCCAGCAGGACCCAGGGACTCGGGTACGAGCAGTACTTC
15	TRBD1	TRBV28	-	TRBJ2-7	CASSRGQLIPYEQYF	TGTGCCAGCAGTCGGGGACAGCTCATTCCCTACGAGCAGTACTTC
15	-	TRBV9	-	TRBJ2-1	CASSVGVQPNNEQFF	TGTGCCAGCAGCGTAGGAGTACAGCCAAACAATGAGCAGTTCTTC
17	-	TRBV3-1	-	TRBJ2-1	CASSQESGGRSYNEQFF	TGTGCCAGCAGCCAAGAATCTGGCGGTCGCTCCTACAATGAGCAGTTCTTC
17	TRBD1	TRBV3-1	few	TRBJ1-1	CASSQRQGSARNTEAFF	TGTGCCAGCAGCCAGCGACAGGGATCGGCCCGAAACACTGAAGCTTTCTTT
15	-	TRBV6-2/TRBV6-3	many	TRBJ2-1	CASTPIGGGSNEQFF	TGTGCCAGCACCCCCATCGGAGGGGGGTCCAATGAGCAGTTCTTC
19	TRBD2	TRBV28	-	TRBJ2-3	CASSPLFSGREAYTDTQYF	TGTGCCAGCAGTCCCCTCTTCAGCGGGAGAGAGGCTTACACAGATACGCAGTATTTT
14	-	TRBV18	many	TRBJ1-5	CASSPARDNQPQHF	TGTGCCAGCTCACCGGCGAGAGACAATCAGCCCCAGCATTTT
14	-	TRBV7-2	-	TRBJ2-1	CASSLGQAANEQFF	TGTGCCAGCAGCTTAGGGCAGGCCGCTAATGAGCAGTTCTTC
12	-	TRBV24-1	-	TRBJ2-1	CATTSSYNEQFF	TGTGCCACCACCAGCTCCTACAATGAGCAGTTCTTC
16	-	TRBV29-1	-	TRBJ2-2	CSVSGGGRLNTGELFF	TGCAGCGTTTCAGGGGGCGGGAGACTGAACACCGGGGAGCTGTTTTTT
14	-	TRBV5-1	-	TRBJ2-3	CASSSSPSTDTQYF	TGCGCCAGCAGCTCCAGTCCTAGCACAGATACGCAGTATTTT
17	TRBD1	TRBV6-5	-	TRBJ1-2	CASSYTHPTTGVGGYTF	TGTGCCAGCAGTTATACTCACCCCACGACAGGGGTTGGTGGCTACACCTTC
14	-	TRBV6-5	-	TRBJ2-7	CASTRTAEAYEQYF	TGTGCCAGCACAAGGACAGCCGAGGCGTACGAGCAGTACTTC
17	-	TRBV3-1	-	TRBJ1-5	CASSPGPTRDSNQPQHF	TGTGCCAGCAGCCCGGGACCGACAAGGGATAGCAATCAGCCCCAGCATTTT
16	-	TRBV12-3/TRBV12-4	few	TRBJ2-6	CASSLSSAGGANVLTF	TGTGCCAGCAGTTTATCTAGTGCGGGAGGGGCCAACGTCCTGACTTTC
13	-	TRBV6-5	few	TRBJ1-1	CASSSRLLAEAFF	TGTGCCAGCAGTTCCAGGCTTTTGGCTGAAGCTTTCTTT
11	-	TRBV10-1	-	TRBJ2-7	CASSDFKEQYF	TGCGCCAGCAGTGACTTTAAGGAGCAGTACTTC
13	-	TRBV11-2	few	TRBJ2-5	CASSQRNQETQYF	TGTGCCAGCAGCCAGCGGAACCAAGAGACCCAGTACTTC
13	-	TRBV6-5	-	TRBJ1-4	CASSLRLDEKLFF	TGTGCCAGCAGCCTGAGACTGGATGAAAAACTGTTTTTT
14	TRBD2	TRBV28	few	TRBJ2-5	CASSVNPGLVPQYF	TGTGCCAGCAGTGTCAACCCGGGACTAGTCCCCCAGTACTTC
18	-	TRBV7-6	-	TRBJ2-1	CASSQLLQGWSSYNEQFF	TGTGCCAGCAGCCAACTTCTACAGGGATGGTCCTCCTACAATGAGCAGTTCTTC
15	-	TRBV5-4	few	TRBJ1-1	CASSLGQVLNTEAFF	TGTGCCAGCAGCTTGGGACAGGTGTTGAACACTGAAGCTTTCTTT
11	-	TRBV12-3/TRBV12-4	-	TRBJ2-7	CASSLLYDPDF	TGTGCCAGCAGTCTACTCTACGACCCCGACTTC
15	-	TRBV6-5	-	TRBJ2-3	CASRPLSGGTDTQYF	TGTGCCAGCAGACCTCTGTCGGGGGGCACAGATACGCAGTATTTT
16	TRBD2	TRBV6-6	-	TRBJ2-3	CASSAISETSSDTQYF	TGTGCCAGCAGTGCGATATCCGAGACTAGCTCAGATACGCAGTATTTT
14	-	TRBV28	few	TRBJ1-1	CASSPPGSAFGAFF	TGTGCCAGCAGCCCCCCGGGATCGGCTTTTGGGGCTTTCTTT
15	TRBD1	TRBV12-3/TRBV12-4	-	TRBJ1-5	CASTLTGNSNQPQHF	TGTGCCAGCACCCTGACAGGGAATAGCAATCAGCCCCAGCATTTT
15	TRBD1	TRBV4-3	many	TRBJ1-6	CASSWGQTTGSPLHF	TGCGCCAGCAGCTGGGGACAGACTACGGGTTCACCCCTCCACTTT
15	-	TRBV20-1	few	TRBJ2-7	CSARQLQGSAYEQYF	TGCAGTGCTCGCCAACTCCAGGGTTCGGCCTACGAGCAGTACTTC
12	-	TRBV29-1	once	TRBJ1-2	CSVLSGRYGYTF	TGCAGCGTTCTTTCAGGGAGGTATGGCTACACCTTC
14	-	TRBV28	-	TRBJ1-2	CASSSKSAYYGYTF	TGTGCCAGCAGTTCGAAGTCTGCCTACTATGGCTACACCTTC
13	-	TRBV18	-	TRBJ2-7	CASSRPPNYEQYF	TGTGCCAGCTCACGACCCCCGAATTACGAGCAGTACTTC
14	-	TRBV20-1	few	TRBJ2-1	CSALLRATLNEQFF	TGCAGTGCTCTACTCCGGGCCACCCTTAATGAGCAGTTCTTC
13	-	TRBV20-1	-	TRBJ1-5	CSARAGKGQPQHF	TGCAGTGCTAGGGCAGGGAAGGGTCAGCCCCAGCATTTT
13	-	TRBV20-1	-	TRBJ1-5	CSARDISSQPQHF	TGCAGTGCTAGAGATATAAGTTCCCAGCCCCAGCATTTT
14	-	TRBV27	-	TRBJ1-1	CASSNSGPYTEAFF	TGTGCCAGCAGTAACTCTGGACCGTACACTGAAGCTTTCTTT
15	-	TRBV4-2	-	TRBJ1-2	CASSQEEGSNYGYTF	TGTGCCAGCAGCCAAGAGGAGGGCAGCAACTATGGCTACACCTTC
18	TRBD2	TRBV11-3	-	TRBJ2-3	CASSPEREATGGTDTQYF	TGTGCCAGCAGCCCCGAGCGGGAGGCCACTGGAGGCACAGATACGCAGTATTTT
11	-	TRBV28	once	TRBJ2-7	CASSPRDEQYF	TGTGCCAGCAGTCCTCGTGACGAGCAGTACTTC
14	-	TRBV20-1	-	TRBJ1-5	CSASFGGGNQPQHF	TGCAGTGCTAGTTTTGGGGGCGGCAATCAGCCCCAGCATTTT
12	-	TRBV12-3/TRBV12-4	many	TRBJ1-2	CASSATGSGYTF	TGTGCCAGCAGTGCCACAGGGAGCGGCTACACCTTC